One sample yielded the 11 T cell receptor beta chains listed below, sequenced in a study of immune evolution from preneoplasia to lung adenocarcinoma. Repertoires were generated with immunoSEQ multiplex PCR, while TCRdb's copy carries only in-frame clones and drops some. The table lists 6,600 or so clones, 75% to 90% of them singletons, with approximately 4.6% in the top ten. Sequencing input: FFPE invasive lung adenocarcinoma tissue. These receptor sequences come from a person between 45 and 75 years old with lung adenocarcinoma.

This clone was seen just once. V gene TRBV6-1 combines with J gene TRBJ1-5; D is possibly TRBD1 (5 bases). Per germline, CDR1 MNHNS and CDR2 SASEGT. This CDR3 is built from 14 residues. The V end was cut by 8 bases, the J end by 8 bases, with 19 bases between. DNA for the CDR3: TGTGCCAGCGATCTCTACCAGGCCAGGGAGCCCCAGCATTTT. It specifies CASDLYQAREPQHF.

Remarks on this clone: The sample carries other DNA sequences with the same CDR3. CDR3 region: CASSLASSPYLTAGELFF. The DNA for the CDR3 is TGCGCCAGCAGCTTGGCTTCGTCCCCCTATCTAACGGCCGGGGAGCTGTTTTTT. This chain links TRBV5-1 with TRBJ2-2; D ambiguous. V lost 0 bases and J 6 bases, leaving 21 bases between the germline ends. Germline V lookup: CDR1 SGHRS, CDR2 YFSETQ. There are 18 residues in the CDR3.

By proportion, this clone is large. The rearrangement links TRBV5-1 to TRBJ2-7; 7 nucleotides line up with TRBD1. Germline V gene lookup returns CDR1 SGHRS and CDR2 YFSETQ. The V and J ends lost 3 bases and 4 bases, in that order; junction bases with no gene match: 10. This CDR3 has 15 amino acids. As DNA, the CDR3 is TGCGCCAGCAGCTCCCCGGGGCAGGGGGTATACGAGCAGTACTTC. Its protein is CASSSPGQGVYEQYF. The full variable domain, its missing parts supplied by reference TRBV5-1 and TRBJ2-7, is KAGVTQTPRYLIKTRGQQVTLSCSPISGHRSVSWYQQTPGQGLQFLFEYFSETQRNKGNFPGRFSGRQFSNSRSEMNVSTLELGDSALYLCASSSPGQGVYEQYFGPGTRLTVT.

The rearrangement joins TRBV5-1 to TRBJ2-7; no reliable D call. Germline V lookup: CDR1 SGHRS, CDR2 YFSETQ. The V gene lost 4 bases and the J gene lost 2 bases, with 16 bases spanning the gap. The CDR3 length is 15 residues. The DNA of the CDR3 is TGCGCCAGCAGCCCAAACCCGGGCCCAACCTACGAGCAGTACTTC. It codes for CASSPNPGPTYEQYF.

The chain carries TRBV10-3 and TRBJ2-7; 7 positions agree with TRBD2. The CDR3 length is 15 residues. V was pared by 6 bases and J by 1 base, with 9 bases of the junction left unmatched. The germline gives CDR1 ENHRY, CDR2 SYGVKD. The CDR3 DNA is TGTGCCATCAGAAGCGGGACTCCAGGGTCCTACGAGCAGTACTTC. It encodes CAIRSGTPGSYEQYF.

This chain connects TRBV10-3 to TRBJ2-5, with D possibly being TRBD1 (7 bases). In germline, CDR1 is ENHRY, CDR2 SYGVKD. The V end lost 6 bases, the J end lost 2 bases, and 16 bases lay between the germline ends. The CDR3 runs to 15 residues. The CDR3 nucleotides are TGTGCCATCAGATCCCAGGGGGGCGAACAAGAGACCCAGTACTTC. It is translated as CAIRSQGGEQETQYF.

The V call is TRBV19, the J call TRBJ2-5; either TRBD1 or TRBD2 may supply D (7 bases each). The CDR3 has 13 residues. CDR1 and CDR2 from the germline V gene are LNHDA and SQIVND (reference sequence). V lost 9 bases and J lost 5, with 16 bases in between. The CDR3 DNA is TGTGCCAGCGTCGCCCAGGGGGGGGAGACCCAGTACTTC. This codes for CASVAQGGETQYF.

This chain connects TRBV5-4 to TRBJ2-1; 7 bases are shared with TRBD2. Trimming took 1 base from V and 9 from J; bases not matched to a gene: 7. The CDR3 runs to 14 residues. The germline gives CDR1 SGHNT, CDR2 YYREEE (reference sequence). CDR3 sequence (DNA): TGTGCCAGCAGCTTGCGCAGGGAGGGTAGTGAGCAGTTCTTC. Its translation is CASSLRREGSEQFF. Variable domain in full (rest from reference TRBV5-4 and TRBJ2-1): ETGVTQSPTHLIKTRGQQVTLRCSSQSGHNTVSWYQQALGQGPQFIFQYYREEENGRGNFPPRFSGLQFPNYSSELNVNALELDDSALYLCASSLRREGSEQFFGPGTRLTVL.

To note about this clone: A junction end diverges from the germline sequence, so it may reflect a read error. The gene calls are TRBV7-7 and TRBJ2-7; D may be TRBD2 (6 bases). Germline loops: CDR1 SSHAT, CDR2 FNYEAQ (reference sequence). The CDR3 covers 15 residues. This CDR3 is CASSPSPEGPDEQYF. For the CDR3, the DNA is TGTGCTAGCAGCCCGTCGCCGGAGGGGCCGGACGAGCAGTACTTC.

This chain joins TRBV9 and TRBJ2-2; 7 nucleotides align to TRBD2. The ends lost 0 bases at V and 6 bases at J; junction bases unmatched: 5. Germline V CDR1 and CDR2: SGDLS, YYNGEE. The length of the CDR3 is 15 residues. CDR3 region: CASSVDSRGAGELFF. CDR3 in DNA: TGTGCCAGCAGCGTAGACTCACGGGGGGCCGGGGAGCTGTTTTTT.

The V gene is TRBV18, the J gene TRBJ1-1; 7 nucleotides match TRBD1. CDR1 is KGHSH, CDR2 LQKENI, per germline. J lost 6 bases, V lost 3 bases, and 16 bases had no gene match. CDR3 length: 17 amino acids. The CDR3 coding sequence is TGTGCCAGCTCACCGAGGAAGAGGAGGGGGCCGGCCTCTGAAGCTTTCTTT. It encodes CASSPRKRRGPASEAFF.